This TCR beta chain was observed in a study of cytomegalovirus exposure and HLA in healthy donors. PCR was performed using 60 Vbeta and 13 Jbeta primers. The method was immunoSEQ multiplex PCR; TCRdb's version includes in-frame clones alone and lacks a portion of them. This sample has around 110,000 clones, with 80% found just once. The germline gives CDR1 SEHNR, CDR2 FQNEAQ (reference sequence). This CDR3 region has 16 residues. Trimming shortened V by 0 bases and J by 3 bases, and 15 bases separated the two germline ends. The specimen sequenced was PBMCs. This TCR was recovered from a man between 25 and 39 years old in good health and CMV-seronegative. V and J are TRBV7-9 and TRBJ2-7; tentative D call: TRBD1 (5 bases). CDR3: CASSLAKGSGYYEQYF. CDR3 coding DNA: TGTGCCAGCAGCTTAGCGAAGGGGTCAGGGTACTACGAGCAGTACTTC.